The 13 T cell receptor beta chains below all came from one sample that was sequenced in a study of blood T cell repertoires in COVID-19. Profiling relied on immunoSEQ multiplex PCR, and the TCRdb table lists in-frame clones only, not all of them. The sample shows 50,000 to 80,000 clones, more than 60% of them seen only once. Specimen: peripheral blood. These receptors all stem from a human donor in a cohort sampled during active COVID-19.

The V gene is TRBV2, the J gene TRBJ1-4; 8 bases align to TRBD1. With 6 bases clipped from V and 4 bases from J, the junction kept 4 bases outside the gene matches. This CDR3 spans 14 amino acids. Per germline, CDR1 SNHLY and CDR2 FYNNEI. CDR3 sequence reads: CASRYRGGNEKLFF. The CDR3 bases are TGTGCCAGCAGATACAGGGGGGGTAATGAAAAACTGTTTTTT.

The V and J genes are TRBV3-1 (or the pseudogene TRBV3-2) and TRBJ1-2; TRBD1 is a possible D gene (5 bases). The CDR3 runs 13 residues. V was clipped by 1 base and J by 4 bases, with 7 bases between them. The germline CDR1 and CDR2 sequences are LGHDT and YNNKEL (reference sequence). The CDR3 sequence is CASSQGGGYGYTF. CDR3 DNA sequence: TGTGCCAGCAGCCAAGGGGGCGGCTATGGCTACACCTTC.

This clone has a handful of counts. The V and J genes are TRBV6-5 and TRBJ1-2; the match to TRBD1 covers 7 bases. V was clipped by 5 bases and J by 4 bases; unmatched bases: 7. The CDR3 spans 14 residues. Germline V CDR1 and CDR2: MNHEY, SVGAGI. The CDR3 region is CASSTQTGSYGYTF. The CDR3 region has the DNA TGTGCCAGCAGTACCCAGACAGGGAGCTATGGCTACACCTTC.

This chain links TRBV5-1 with TRBJ2-3; D uncertain. V was shortened by 2 bases and J by 5 bases, with 6 bases between the two germline ends. Germline lookup yields CDR1 SGHRS and CDR2 YFSETQ. This CDR3 is 12 amino acids long. CDR3 in DNA: TGCGCCAGCAGCTTCACGAGAGATACGCAGTATTTT. It codes for CASSFTRDTQYF. The full variable domain, in which reference TRBV5-1 and TRBJ2-3 provide the parts outside the CDR3, is KAGVTQTPRYLIKTRGQQVTLSCSPISGHRSVSWYQQTPGQGLQFLFEYFSETQRNKGNFPGRFSGRQFSNSRSEMNVSTLELGDSALYLCASSFTRDTQYFGPGTRLTVL.

This clone turned up a few times. The chain uses TRBV3-1 (or the pseudogene TRBV3-2) and TRBJ1-6; 7 bases match TRBD1. After removal of 8 bases from V and 13 bases from J, the junction contained 8 bases not matched to a gene. The CDR3 has 12 residues. CDR1 is LGHDT and CDR2 is YNNKEL in the germline V gene (reference sequence). The CDR3 coding sequence is TGTGCCAGCCGGGACAGTAGTAGGCCCCTCCACTTT. Translating gives CASRDSSRPLHF.

CDR3 DNA sequence: TGTGCCATCGGCTCCGTGGACAGATCTGGAAACACCATATATTTT. It translates to CAIGSVDRSGNTIYF. The genes are TRBV10-3 and TRBJ1-3; a possible D gene is TRBD1 (6 bases). The germline gives CDR1 ENHRY, CDR2 SYGVKD. Trimming removed 8 bases from V and 1 base from J, with 15 bases in between. CDR3 length equals 15 residues.

The chain carries TRBV18 and TRBJ2-1, with 9 nucleotides matching TRBD1. Trimming took 6 bases from V and 6 from J; bases not matched to a gene: 9. Germline CDR1 KGHSH, CDR2 LQKENI. CDR3 length: 15 amino acids. CDR3 loop: CASSPQGQGLNEQFF. In DNA form, the CDR3 reads TGTGCCAGCTCCCCCCAGGGACAGGGCCTCAATGAGCAGTTCTTC. The entire variable domain, with the rest obtained from reference TRBV18 and TRBJ2-1, is as follows: NAGVMQNPRHLVRRRGQEARLRCSPMKGHSHVYWYRQLPEEGLKFMVYLQKENIIDESGMPKERFSAEFPKEGPSILRIQQVVRGDSAAYFCASSPQGQGLNEQFFGPGTRLTVL.

This chain joins TRBV5-6 and TRBJ2-7; 14 nucleotides align to TRBD2. The CDR3 has 17 residues. Unmatched junction bases numbered 9, after V lost 4 bases and J lost 3 bases. The germline CDR1 and CDR2 sequences are SGHDT and YYEEEE. CDR3 in DNA: TGTGCCAGCAGCCCCAGACTAGCGGGGGGGCCTAGCTACGAGCAGTACTTC. Translated, it gives CASSPRLAGGPSYEQYF.

The chain is built from TRBV13 and TRBJ1-2; the match to TRBD1 covers 10 bases. V shed 6 bases, J shed 8 bases, and the junction held 6 bases outside the gene matches. CDR1 PRHDT and CDR2 FYEKMQ come from the germline V gene (reference sequence). The CDR3 consists of 13 residues. The CDR3 sequence: CASSSGTGEGYTF. CDR3 bases: TGTGCCAGCAGTTCCGGGACAGGGGAAGGCTACACCTTC.

The chain recombines TRBV3-1 (or the pseudogene TRBV3-2) with TRBJ2-2, with unresolved D. Germline V CDR1 and CDR2: LGHDT, YNNKEL (reference sequence). Trimming left V 1 base short and J 1 base short, with 7 bases between. The CDR3 runs to 15 residues. CDR3 in amino acids: CASSQGTQNTGELFF. The CDR3 region has the DNA TGTGCCAGCAGCCAAGGAACTCAGAACACCGGGGAGCTGTTTTTT.

This clone was seen once. The chain combines TRBV4-1 with TRBJ1-1, with 11 bases lining up with TRBD1. Germline values: CDR1 MGHRA, CDR2 YSYEKL. V trimming: 0 bases; J trimming: 1 base; junction bases outside the gene matches: 1. The CDR3 is 16 residues long. The CDR3 loop reads CASSQEGTGGNTEAFF. CDR3 DNA sequence: TGCGCCAGCAGCCAAGAAGGGACAGGGGGGAACACTGAAGCTTTCTTT.

With regard to this clone: This sequence is one base from a far larger clone and is likely a read error. The CDR3 DNA reads as TGTGCCAGCAGCGGGACAGGAAACACCGGGGAGCTGTTTTTT. This translates into CASSGTGNTGELFF. The rearrangement links TRBV9 to TRBJ2-2; 7 positions agree with TRBD1. Per the germline V gene, CDR1 is SGDLS and CDR2 is YYNGEE. V lost 3 bases and J lost 2; bases outside the gene matches: 1. The CDR3 length is 14 residues.

This clone was seen a few times. J is TRBJ2-2 and V is TRBV10-3; tentative D call: TRBD2 (6 bases). V lost 8 bases to trimming and J lost 3 bases, with 28 bases between them. The CDR3 consists of 19 residues. CDR1 is ENHRY, CDR2 SYGVKD, per germline. CDR3 sequence: CAIPLRDWRGVKDTGELFF. CDR3 nucleotides: TGTGCCATCCCTCTGCGTGATTGGCGGGGAGTCAAAGACACCGGGGAGCTGTTTTTT.